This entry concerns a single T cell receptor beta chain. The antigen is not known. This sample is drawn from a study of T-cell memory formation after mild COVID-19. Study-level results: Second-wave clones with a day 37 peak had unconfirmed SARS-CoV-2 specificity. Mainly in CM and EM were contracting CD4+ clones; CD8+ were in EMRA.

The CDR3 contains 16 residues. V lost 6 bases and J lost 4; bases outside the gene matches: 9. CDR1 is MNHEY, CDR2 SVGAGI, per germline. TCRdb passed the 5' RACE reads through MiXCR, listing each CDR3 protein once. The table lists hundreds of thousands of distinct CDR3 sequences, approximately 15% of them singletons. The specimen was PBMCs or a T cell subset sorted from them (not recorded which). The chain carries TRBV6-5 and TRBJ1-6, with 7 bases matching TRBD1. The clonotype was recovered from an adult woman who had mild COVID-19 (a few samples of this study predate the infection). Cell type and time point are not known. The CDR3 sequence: CASSADRSFYNSPLHF. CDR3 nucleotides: TGTGCCAGCAGCGCGGACAGGTCGTTTTATAATTCACCCCTCCACTTT.